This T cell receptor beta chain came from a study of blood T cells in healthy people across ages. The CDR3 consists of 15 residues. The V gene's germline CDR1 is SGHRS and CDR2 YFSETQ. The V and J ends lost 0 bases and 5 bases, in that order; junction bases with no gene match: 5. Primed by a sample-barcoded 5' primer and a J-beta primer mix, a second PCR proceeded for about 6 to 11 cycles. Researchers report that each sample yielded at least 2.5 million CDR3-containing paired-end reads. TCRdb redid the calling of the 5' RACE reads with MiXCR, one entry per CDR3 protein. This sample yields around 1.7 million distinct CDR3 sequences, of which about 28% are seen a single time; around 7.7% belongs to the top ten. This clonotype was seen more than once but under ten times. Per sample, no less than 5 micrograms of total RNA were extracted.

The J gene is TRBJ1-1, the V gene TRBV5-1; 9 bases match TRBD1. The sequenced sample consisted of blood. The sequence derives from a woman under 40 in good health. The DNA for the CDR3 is TGCGCCAGCAGCTTGGCGGGACAGGGATTGACTGAAGCTTTCTTT. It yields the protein CASSLAGQGLTEAFF.